This T cell receptor (beta chain) was identified in a study of OX40 agonist ivuxolimab in advanced cancers. Concerning the study at large: The costimulatory receptor OX40 (CD134) was targeted by ivuxolimab, a fully human IgG2 agonistic monoclonal antibody. Of the roughly 51 patients in dose escalation, some 20 had hepatocellular carcinoma, roughly 15 had melanoma, 9 had renal cell carcinoma and 9 had head and neck cancer. Intravenous ivuxolimab was administered to patients every 2 weeks at six dose levels: 0.01, 0.1, 0.3, 1.5, 3 and 10 mg/kg. Partial responses were achieved by three dose-escalation patients, of whom one had hepatocellular carcinoma and two had cutaneous melanoma. Patients were allowed to have had prior anti-PD-1, anti-PD-L1 or anti-CTLA-4 therapy, and 40% to 45% of the dose-escalation patients had been treated with checkpoint inhibitors. The dose-escalation cohort was about 83% male with a mean age of roughly 60 years, ranging from about 20 to 80. Peripheral TCRbeta sequencing was intended to test whether TCR sequence diversity was altered and clonal T-cell expansion was caused by ivuxolimab. The paper covers the monotherapy dose-escalation part of the phase I ivuxolimab trial, which included N ≈ 57 patients. Paper-wide results and their limitations: In partial responders in the 0.1-3.0 mg/kg groups, normalized peripheral clonal expansion was found to be among the lowest, especially among CD8+ T cells. After ivuxolimab, more expanded clones were found on average in CD8+ T cells than in CD4+ T cells. The antigen specificity of the clonally expanded peripheral T cells was not determined. At doses from 0.1 to 3.0 mg/kg, clonal expansion was seen in both CD4+ and CD8+ blood T cells between baseline and week 6. Low levels of normalized T-cell clonal expansion were also seen in some nonresponding patients.

Taken from cysteine to phenylalanine, the CDR3 has 14 residues. Only the CDR3 portion is preserved as DNA: 42 bases, with reading frame beginning at the first base. Per the germline V gene, LGHNA is the CDR1 and YSLEER is the CDR2. V is shortened by 0 bases, J by 6 bases, and the region joining them spans 9 bases. Points on this clone: The clone's antigen remains unknown. No much larger clonotype is one base removed from it; base qualities were not supplied.

Patients with a history of autoimmune disease or receiving systemic immunosuppression were excluded from the trial. Peripheral blood for TCR sequencing was collected from all dose cohorts at baseline, on cycle 4 day 1, and on cycle 7 day 1. Samples were obtained from an open-label, multicenter, first-in-human phase I dose-escalation trial of ivuxolimab. Adults with locally advanced or metastatic head and neck squamous cell, hepatocellular, melanoma or renal cell carcinoma were enrolled in the trial. Before TCR sequencing, CD4+ and CD8+ T cells were separately sorted from peripheral blood. Genomic DNA was isolated from the sorted cells so that the TCRbeta CDR3 region could be sequenced. TCRbeta CDR3 regions were sequenced using the immunoSEQ Assay. TCRdb took this table from immuneACCESS and kept in-frame rearrangements with V and J called. Such tables lack part of the clones; where checked against another copy, unresolved V genes explain under half of the gap, and the rest is unexplained. A total of some 55,000 clones appear in this sample, around 80% of them only once. Under 4.5% of the sample is in the top ten clones.

The starting material was CD4+ or CD8+ T cells sorted from blood, obtained in a trial of the OX40 agonist ivuxolimab. The sequence is built from TRBV4-3 and TRBJ2-4, with the D segment identity uncertain. The clonotype was recovered from an adult with an advanced solid tumor such as melanoma, head and neck, liver or kidney cancer. The CDR3 here reads CASSQDTARNIQYF. The nucleotide sequence reads TGCGCCAGCAGCCAAGATACAGCGAGAAACATTCAGTACTTC.